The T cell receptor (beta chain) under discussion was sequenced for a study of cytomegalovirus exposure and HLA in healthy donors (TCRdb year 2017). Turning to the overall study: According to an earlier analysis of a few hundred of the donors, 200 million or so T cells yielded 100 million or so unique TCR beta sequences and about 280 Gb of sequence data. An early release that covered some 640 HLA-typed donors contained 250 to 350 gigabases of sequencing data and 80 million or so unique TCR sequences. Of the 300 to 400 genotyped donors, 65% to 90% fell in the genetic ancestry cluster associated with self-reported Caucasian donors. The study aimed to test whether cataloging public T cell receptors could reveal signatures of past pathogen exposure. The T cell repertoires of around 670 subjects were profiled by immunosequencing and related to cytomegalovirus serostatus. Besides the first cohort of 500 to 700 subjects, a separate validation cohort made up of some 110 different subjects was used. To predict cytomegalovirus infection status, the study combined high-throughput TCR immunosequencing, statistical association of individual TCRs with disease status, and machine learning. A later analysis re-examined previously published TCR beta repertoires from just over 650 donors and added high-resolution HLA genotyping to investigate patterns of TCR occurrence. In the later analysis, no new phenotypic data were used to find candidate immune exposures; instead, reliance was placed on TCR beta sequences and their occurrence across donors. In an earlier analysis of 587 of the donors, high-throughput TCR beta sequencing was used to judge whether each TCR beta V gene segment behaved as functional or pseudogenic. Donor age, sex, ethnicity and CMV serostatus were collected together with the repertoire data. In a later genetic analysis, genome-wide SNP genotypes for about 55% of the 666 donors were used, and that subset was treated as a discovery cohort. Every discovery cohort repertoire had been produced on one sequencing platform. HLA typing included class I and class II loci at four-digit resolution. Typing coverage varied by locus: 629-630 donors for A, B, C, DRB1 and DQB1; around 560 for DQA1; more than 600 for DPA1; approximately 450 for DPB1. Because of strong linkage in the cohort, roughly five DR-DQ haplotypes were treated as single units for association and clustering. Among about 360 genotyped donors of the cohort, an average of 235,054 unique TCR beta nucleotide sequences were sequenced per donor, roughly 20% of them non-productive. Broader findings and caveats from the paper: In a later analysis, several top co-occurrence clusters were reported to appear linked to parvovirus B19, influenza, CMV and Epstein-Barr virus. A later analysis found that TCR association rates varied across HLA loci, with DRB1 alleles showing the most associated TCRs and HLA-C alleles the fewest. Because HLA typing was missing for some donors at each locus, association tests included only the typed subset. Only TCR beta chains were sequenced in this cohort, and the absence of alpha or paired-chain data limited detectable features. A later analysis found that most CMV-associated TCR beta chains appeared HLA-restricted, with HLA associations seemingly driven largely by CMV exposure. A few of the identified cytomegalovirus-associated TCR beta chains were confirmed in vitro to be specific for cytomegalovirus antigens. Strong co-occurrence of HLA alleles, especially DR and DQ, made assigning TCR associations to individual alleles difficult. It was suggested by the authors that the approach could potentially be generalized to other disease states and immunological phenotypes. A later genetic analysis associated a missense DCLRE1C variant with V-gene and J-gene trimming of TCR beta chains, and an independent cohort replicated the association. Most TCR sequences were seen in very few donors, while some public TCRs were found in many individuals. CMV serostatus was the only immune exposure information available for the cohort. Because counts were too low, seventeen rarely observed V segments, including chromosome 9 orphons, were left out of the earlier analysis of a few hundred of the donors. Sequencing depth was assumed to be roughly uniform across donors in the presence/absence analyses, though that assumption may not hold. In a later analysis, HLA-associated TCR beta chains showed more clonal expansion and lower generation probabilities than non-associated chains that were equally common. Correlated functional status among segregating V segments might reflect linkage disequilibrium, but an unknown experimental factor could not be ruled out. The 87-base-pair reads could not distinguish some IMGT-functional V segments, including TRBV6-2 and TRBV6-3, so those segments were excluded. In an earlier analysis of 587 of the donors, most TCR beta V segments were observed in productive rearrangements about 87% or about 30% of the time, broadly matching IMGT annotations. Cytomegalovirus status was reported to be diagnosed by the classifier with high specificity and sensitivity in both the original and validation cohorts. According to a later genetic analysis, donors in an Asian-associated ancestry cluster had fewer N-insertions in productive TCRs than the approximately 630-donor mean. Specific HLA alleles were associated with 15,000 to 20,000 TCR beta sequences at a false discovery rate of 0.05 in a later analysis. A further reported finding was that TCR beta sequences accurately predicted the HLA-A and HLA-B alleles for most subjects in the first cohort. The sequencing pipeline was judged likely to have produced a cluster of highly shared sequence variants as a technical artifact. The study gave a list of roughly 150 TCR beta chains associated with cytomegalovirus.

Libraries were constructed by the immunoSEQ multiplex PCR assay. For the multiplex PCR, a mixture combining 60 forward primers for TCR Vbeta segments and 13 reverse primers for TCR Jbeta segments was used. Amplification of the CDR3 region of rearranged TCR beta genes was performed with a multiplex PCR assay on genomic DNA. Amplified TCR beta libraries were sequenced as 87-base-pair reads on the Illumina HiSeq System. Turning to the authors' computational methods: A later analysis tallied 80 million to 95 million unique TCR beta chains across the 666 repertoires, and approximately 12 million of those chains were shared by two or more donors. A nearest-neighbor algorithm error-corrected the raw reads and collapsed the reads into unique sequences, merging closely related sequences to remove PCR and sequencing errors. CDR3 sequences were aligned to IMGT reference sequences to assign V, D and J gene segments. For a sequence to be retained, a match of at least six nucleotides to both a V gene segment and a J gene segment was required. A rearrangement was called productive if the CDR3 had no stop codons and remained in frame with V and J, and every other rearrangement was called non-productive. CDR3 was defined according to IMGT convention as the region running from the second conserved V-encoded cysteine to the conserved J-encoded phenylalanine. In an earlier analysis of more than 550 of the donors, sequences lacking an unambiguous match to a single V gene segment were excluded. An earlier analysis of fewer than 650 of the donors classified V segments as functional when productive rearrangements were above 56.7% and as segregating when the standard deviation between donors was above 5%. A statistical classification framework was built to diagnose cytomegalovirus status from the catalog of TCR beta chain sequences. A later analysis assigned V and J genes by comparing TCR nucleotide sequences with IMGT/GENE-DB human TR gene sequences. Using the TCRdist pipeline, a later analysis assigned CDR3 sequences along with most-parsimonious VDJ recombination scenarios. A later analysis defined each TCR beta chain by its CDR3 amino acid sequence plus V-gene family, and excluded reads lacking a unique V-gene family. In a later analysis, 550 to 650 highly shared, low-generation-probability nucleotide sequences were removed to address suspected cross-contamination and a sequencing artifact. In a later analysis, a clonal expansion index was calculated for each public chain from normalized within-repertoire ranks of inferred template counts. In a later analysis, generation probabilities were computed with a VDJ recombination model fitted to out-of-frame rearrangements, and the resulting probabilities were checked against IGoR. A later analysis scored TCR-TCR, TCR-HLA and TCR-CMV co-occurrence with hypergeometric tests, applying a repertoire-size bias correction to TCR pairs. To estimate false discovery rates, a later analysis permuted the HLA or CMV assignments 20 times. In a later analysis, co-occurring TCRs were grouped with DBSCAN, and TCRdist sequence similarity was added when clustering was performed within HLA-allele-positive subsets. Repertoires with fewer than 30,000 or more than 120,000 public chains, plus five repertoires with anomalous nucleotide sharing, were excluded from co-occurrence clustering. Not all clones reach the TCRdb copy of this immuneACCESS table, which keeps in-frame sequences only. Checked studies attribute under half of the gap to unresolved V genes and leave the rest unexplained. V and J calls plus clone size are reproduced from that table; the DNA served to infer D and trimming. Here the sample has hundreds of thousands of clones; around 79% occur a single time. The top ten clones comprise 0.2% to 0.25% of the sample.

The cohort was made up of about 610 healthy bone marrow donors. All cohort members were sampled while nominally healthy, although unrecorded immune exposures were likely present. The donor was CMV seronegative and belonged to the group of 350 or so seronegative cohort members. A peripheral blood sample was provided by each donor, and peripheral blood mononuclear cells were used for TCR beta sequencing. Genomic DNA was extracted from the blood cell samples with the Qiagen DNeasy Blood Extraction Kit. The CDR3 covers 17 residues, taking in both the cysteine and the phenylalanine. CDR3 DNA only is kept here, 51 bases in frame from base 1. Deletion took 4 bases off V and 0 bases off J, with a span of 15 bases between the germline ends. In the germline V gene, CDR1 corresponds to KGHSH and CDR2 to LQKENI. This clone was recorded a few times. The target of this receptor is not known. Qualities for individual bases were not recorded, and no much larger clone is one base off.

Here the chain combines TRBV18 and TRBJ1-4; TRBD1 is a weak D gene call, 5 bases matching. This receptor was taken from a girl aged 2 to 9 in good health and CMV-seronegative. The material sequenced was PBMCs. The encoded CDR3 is CASSLRDSTATNEKLFF. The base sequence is TGTGCCAGCTCACTACGAGACAGCACAGCAACTAATGAAAAACTGTTTTTT.